A selection of T cell receptor beta chains follows, all from one sample in a study of blood T cell repertoires in COVID-19. Clones were sequenced by immunoSEQ multiplex PCR, and TCRdb holds only the in-frame ones, with some missing. This table holds 300,000 to 350,000 clones, 87% found once. The sample comprised peripheral blood. Source of these receptors: a man between 25 and 39 years old with COVID-19, enrolled during active disease. Both conserved end residues are part of each CDR3. The D gene is left open where the match is weak. Expanded clones get a size class; other rows say once, few or many, or leave the size out.

j_gene: TRBJ2-5; abundance: NA; d_gene: TRBD2; len: 19; v_gene: TRBV4-1; CDR3nt: TGCGCCAGCAGCCAAGATTTCTTAATTAGACTAGCGGGGCAAGAGACCCAGTACTTC; CDR3aa: CASSQDFLIRLAGQETQYF
j_gene: TRBJ2-1; abundance: NA; d_gene: TRBD2; len: 15; v_gene: TRBV7-2; CDR3nt: TGTGCCAGCACCTCTAGCGGGGGCTCCTACAATGAGCAGTTCTTC; CDR3aa: CASTSSGGSYNEQFF
j_gene: TRBJ2-2; abundance: NA; d_gene: NA; len: 13; v_gene: TRBV7-9; CDR3nt: TGTGCCAGCAGCCCCCGAACGGCCGGGGAGCTGTTTTTT; CDR3aa: CASSPRTAGELFF
j_gene: TRBJ1-1; abundance: NA; d_gene: NA; len: 11; v_gene: TRBV18; CDR3nt: TGTGCCAGCTCTCAGAACACTGAAGCTTTCTTT; CDR3aa: CASSQNTEAFF
j_gene: TRBJ2-7; abundance: NA; d_gene: TRBD1; len: 16; v_gene: TRBV6-5; CDR3nt: TGTGCCAGCAGTTCCTCAGACAGGGGGCCCTCCTACGAGCAGTACTTC; CDR3aa: CASSSSDRGPSYEQYF
j_gene: TRBJ2-7; abundance: NA; d_gene: NA; len: 15; v_gene: TRBV2; CDR3nt: TGTGCCAGCAGTGAAGATCGGTCCTTCTCCTACGAGCAGTACTTC; CDR3aa: CASSEDRSFSYEQYF
j_gene: TRBJ2-2; abundance: once; d_gene: TRBD1; len: 14; v_gene: TRBV7-2; CDR3nt: TGTGCCAGCAGCTCGACTGGGACAGCACAGGAGCTGTTTTTT; CDR3aa: CASSSTGTAQELFF
j_gene: TRBJ2-2; abundance: NA; d_gene: TRBD1; len: 14; v_gene: TRBV11-3; CDR3nt: TGTGCCAGCAGCTTAAGGACAGGGTCCGGGGAGCTGTTTTTT; CDR3aa: CASSLRTGSGELFF
j_gene: TRBJ2-3; abundance: NA; d_gene: NA; len: 17; v_gene: TRBV3-1/TRBV3-2; CDR3nt: TGTGCCAGCAGCCAAGACGTCAGGCAGGCCAGCACAGATACGCAGTATTTT; CDR3aa: CASSQDVRQASTDTQYF
j_gene: TRBJ1-1; abundance: NA; d_gene: NA; len: 15; v_gene: TRBV5-6; CDR3nt: TGTGCCAGCAGCATAACTAATAGCGAACCCAGTGAAGCTTTCTTT; CDR3aa: CASSITNSEPSEAFF
j_gene: TRBJ1-1; abundance: NA; d_gene: TRBD1; len: 15; v_gene: TRBV10-3; CDR3nt: TGTGCCATCAGTGAGTCCAGACAGGGGCTCACTGAAGCTTTCTTT; CDR3aa: CAISESRQGLTEAFF
j_gene: TRBJ2-2; abundance: NA; d_gene: TRBD2; len: 20; v_gene: TRBV28; CDR3nt: TGTGCCAGCAGTTTAATCTCGGGACTAGCCTATAATTGGGACACCGGGGAGCTGTTTTTT; CDR3aa: CASSLISGLAYNWDTGELFF
j_gene: TRBJ2-7; abundance: few; d_gene: TRBD1; len: 15; v_gene: TRBV5-4; CDR3nt: TGTGCCAGCAGCTTGGGTTGGGACAGGGGGAACGAGCAGTACTTC; CDR3aa: CASSLGWDRGNEQYF
j_gene: TRBJ1-5; abundance: NA; d_gene: TRBD1; len: 14; v_gene: TRBV6-5; CDR3nt: TGTGCCAGCAGCCCCGGGACAGGCAATCAGCCCCAGCATTTT; CDR3aa: CASSPGTGNQPQHF
j_gene: TRBJ2-7; abundance: NA; d_gene: NA; len: 14; v_gene: TRBV10-3; CDR3nt: TGTGCCATCAGTGACCATAAGGTGCGGTACGAGCAGTACTTC; CDR3aa: CAISDHKVRYEQYF
j_gene: TRBJ2-3; abundance: NA; d_gene: TRBD1; len: 16; v_gene: TRBV6-2/TRBV6-3; CDR3nt: TGTGCCAGCAGTGACGGGGACAGGGCGGGCACAGATACGCAGTATTTT; CDR3aa: CASSDGDRAGTDTQYF
j_gene: TRBJ2-1; abundance: few; d_gene: TRBD2; len: 16; v_gene: TRBV4-3; CDR3nt: TGCGCCAGCAGCCCACCTCGGGGGGGCCTCAGCAATGAGCAGTTCTTC; CDR3aa: CASSPPRGGLSNEQFF
j_gene: TRBJ2-7; abundance: NA; d_gene: NA; len: 11; v_gene: TRBV6-1; CDR3nt: TGTGCCAGCAGTGACAGGTACGAGCAGTACTTC; CDR3aa: CASSDRYEQYF
j_gene: TRBJ1-2; abundance: once; d_gene: NA; len: 17; v_gene: TRBV14; CDR3nt: TGTGCCAGCAGCACACGGACCCCGCAGGGAAGAGGCTATGGCTACACCTTC; CDR3aa: CASSTRTPQGRGYGYTF
j_gene: TRBJ2-7; abundance: few; d_gene: TRBD1; len: 15; v_gene: TRBV18; CDR3nt: TGTGCCAGCTCACCTGGGACAGGCTATTCCTACGAGCAGTACTTC; CDR3aa: CASSPGTGYSYEQYF
j_gene: TRBJ1-2; abundance: few; d_gene: NA; len: 14; v_gene: TRBV7-9; CDR3nt: TGTGCCAGCAGCTTAGTGACTGCTAACTATGGCTACACCTTC; CDR3aa: CASSLVTANYGYTF
j_gene: TRBJ2-6; abundance: NA; d_gene: NA; len: 17; v_gene: TRBV4-3; CDR3nt: TGCGCCAGCAGCCAAGCCGAAACGGAGTCTGGGGCCAACGTCCTGACTTTC; CDR3aa: CASSQAETESGANVLTF
j_gene: TRBJ1-6; abundance: NA; d_gene: NA; len: 15; v_gene: TRBV9; CDR3nt: TGTGCCAGCAGCCCCGGACCGGAGGGGTTTTCACCCCTCCACTTT; CDR3aa: CASSPGPEGFSPLHF
j_gene: TRBJ2-5; abundance: NA; d_gene: TRBD1; len: 14; v_gene: TRBV30; CDR3nt: TGTGCCTGGAGTGTACCAGGGGGCGAAGAGACCCAGTACTTC; CDR3aa: CAWSVPGGEETQYF
j_gene: TRBJ1-1; abundance: NA; d_gene: NA; len: 15; v_gene: TRBV28; CDR3nt: TGTGCCAGCAGTTTTTCGTCCGCGGGGAACACTGAAGCTTTCTTT; CDR3aa: CASSFSSAGNTEAFF
j_gene: TRBJ1-6; abundance: NA; d_gene: NA; len: 17; v_gene: TRBV18; CDR3nt: TGTGCCAGCTCACCCTTCGGGCGGTCGGGAAAAAATTCACCCCTCCACTTT; CDR3aa: CASSPFGRSGKNSPLHF
j_gene: TRBJ1-2; abundance: NA; d_gene: NA; len: 16; v_gene: TRBV5-1; CDR3nt: TGCGCCAGCAGCTTGATTGGGTCGGGGACTGGATGGGGCTACACCTTC; CDR3aa: CASSLIGSGTGWGYTF
j_gene: TRBJ1-2; abundance: NA; d_gene: TRBD1; len: 15; v_gene: TRBV6-2/TRBV6-3; CDR3nt: TGTGCCAGCAGTTACGGGACAGGGATAGGCTATGGCTACACCTTC; CDR3aa: CASSYGTGIGYGYTF